The rows below give T cell receptor beta chains drawn from one sample of a study of T-cell memory formation after mild COVID-19. TCRdb fed the 5' RACE reads into MiXCR, producing one record per CDR3 protein. The sample consists of some 130,000 distinct CDR3 sequences, about 6.5% of them appearing once. The sample was PBMCs or a T cell subset sorted from them (not recorded which). The receptors derive from an adult woman who had mild COVID-19 (a few samples of this study predate the infection). Cell type and time point are not known. Both conserved end residues are part of each CDR3. D genes are given only for firm matches. Part of the rows lack a size; the others show once, few, many or a class for expanded clones.

D gene: -
clone size: many
J gene: TRBJ2-1
V gene: TRBV5-1
CDR3 protein: CASSLEGSGSSYNEQFF
CDR3 DNA: TGCGCCAGCAGCTTGGAAGGGTCGGGGAGCTCCTACAATGAGCAGTTCTTC

D gene: -
clone size: many
J gene: TRBJ2-1
V gene: TRBV20-1
CDR3 protein: CSARYVYNEQFF
CDR3 DNA: TGCAGTGCTAGATACGTGTACAATGAGCAGTTCTTC

D gene: TRBD1
clone size: few
J gene: TRBJ2-7
V gene: TRBV20-1
CDR3 protein: CSARAPDRDEQYF
CDR3 DNA: TGCAGTGCTAGGGCTCCTGACAGGGACGAGCAGTACTTC

D gene: -
clone size: many
J gene: TRBJ2-1
V gene: TRBV7-9
CDR3 protein: CASSPPTYSSYNEQFF
CDR3 DNA: TGTGCCAGCAGCCCTCCCACATATAGCTCCTACAATGAGCAGTTCTTC

D gene: -
clone size: -
J gene: TRBJ1-2
V gene: TRBV6-5
CDR3 protein: CASSSTAGLNYGYTF
CDR3 DNA: TGTGCCAGCAGTTCAACCGCGGGGCTTAACTATGGCTACACCTTC

D gene: -
clone size: -
J gene: TRBJ1-2
V gene: TRBV12-3/TRBV12-4
CDR3 protein: CASSLRQLANYGYTF
CDR3 DNA: TGTGCCAGCAGTTTAAGACAGTTAGCTAACTATGGCTACACCTTC

D gene: -
clone size: -
J gene: TRBJ1-1
V gene: TRBV5-1
CDR3 protein: CASSLGGQPNTEAFF
CDR3 DNA: TGCGCCAGCAGCTTGGGAGGACAGCCGAACACTGAAGCTTTCTTT

D gene: -
clone size: few
J gene: TRBJ2-7
V gene: TRBV7-2
CDR3 protein: CASSYLGGGAGEQYF
CDR3 DNA: TGTGCCAGCAGCTACCTTGGTGGGGGGGCGGGCGAGCAGTACTTC

D gene: -
clone size: many
J gene: TRBJ1-5
V gene: TRBV15
CDR3 protein: CATSRDSVLGLRNQPQHF
CDR3 DNA: TGTGCCACCAGCAGAGATTCAGTCTTGGGTCTTCGGAATCAGCCCCAGCATTTT

D gene: -
clone size: many
J gene: TRBJ2-2
V gene: TRBV5-5
CDR3 protein: CASSSLTQGTGELFF
CDR3 DNA: TGTGCCAGCAGCTCGCTGACCCAGGGAACCGGGGAGCTGTTTTTT

D gene: -
clone size: many
J gene: TRBJ1-1
V gene: TRBV5-1
CDR3 protein: CASSLEPQGGTEAFF
CDR3 DNA: TGCGCCAGCAGCTTGGAGCCGCAGGGAGGGACTGAAGCTTTCTTT

D gene: TRBD1
clone size: many
J gene: TRBJ1-2
V gene: TRBV10-3
CDR3 protein: CAITMGQDYGYTF
CDR3 DNA: TGTGCCATCACCATGGGACAGGACTATGGCTACACCTTC

D gene: TRBD2
clone size: -
J gene: TRBJ2-7
V gene: TRBV30
CDR3 protein: CAWRPKRDDYEQYF
CDR3 DNA: TGTGCCTGGAGGCCCAAGCGGGATGACTACGAGCAGTACTTC

D gene: TRBD1
clone size: few
J gene: TRBJ2-1
V gene: TRBV5-1
CDR3 protein: CASSFGQGSSYNEQFF
CDR3 DNA: TGCGCCAGCAGCTTCGGACAGGGGAGCTCCTACAATGAGCAGTTCTTC

D gene: -
clone size: few
J gene: TRBJ2-6
V gene: TRBV20-1
CDR3 protein: CSAISFTPSGANVLTF
CDR3 DNA: TGCAGTGCTATATCGTTTACTCCCTCTGGGGCCAACGTCCTGACTTTC

D gene: -
clone size: few
J gene: TRBJ2-4
V gene: TRBV30
CDR3 protein: CAWSVQVILAKNIQYF
CDR3 DNA: TGTGCCTGGAGTGTACAAGTAATACTAGCCAAAAACATTCAGTACTTC

D gene: -
clone size: -
J gene: TRBJ2-5
V gene: TRBV9
CDR3 protein: CASSLRIGGPETQYF
CDR3 DNA: TGTGCCAGCAGCCTCAGGATCGGGGGCCCGGAGACCCAGTACTTC

D gene: -
clone size: many
J gene: TRBJ2-5
V gene: TRBV12-3/TRBV12-4
CDR3 protein: CASSLAPQAQYF
CDR3 DNA: TGTGCCAGCAGTTTAGCGCCGCAGGCCCAGTACTTC

D gene: TRBD1
clone size: many
J gene: TRBJ2-1
V gene: TRBV7-2
CDR3 protein: CASSLDRDRRNEQFF
CDR3 DNA: TGTGCCAGCAGTCTGGACAGGGACCGGAGAAATGAGCAGTTCTTC

D gene: TRBD2
clone size: many
J gene: TRBJ2-7
V gene: TRBV20-1
CDR3 protein: CSARGGILYEQYF
CDR3 DNA: TGCAGTGCTAGGGGGGGGATACTCTACGAGCAGTACTTC

D gene: TRBD1
clone size: few
J gene: TRBJ2-7
V gene: TRBV12-3/TRBV12-4
CDR3 protein: CASRLHTGAEQYF
CDR3 DNA: TGTGCCAGCAGATTGCACACAGGGGCCGAGCAGTACTTC

D gene: -
clone size: few
J gene: TRBJ2-5
V gene: TRBV24-1
CDR3 protein: CATSTPQESQETQYF
CDR3 DNA: TGTGCCACCAGTACTCCACAGGAAAGCCAAGAGACCCAGTACTTC

D gene: TRBD2
clone size: -
J gene: TRBJ2-5
V gene: TRBV25-1
CDR3 protein: CASSAFSGGAGETQYF
CDR3 DNA: TGTGCCAGCAGTGCGTTTAGCGGGGGGGCCGGTGAGACCCAGTACTTC

D gene: -
clone size: -
J gene: TRBJ2-3
V gene: TRBV7-9
CDR3 protein: CASSLWGHRYSTDTQYF
CDR3 DNA: TGTGCCAGCAGCTTATGGGGACACCGATATAGCACAGATACGCAGTATTTT

D gene: -
clone size: -
J gene: TRBJ2-2
V gene: TRBV3-1
CDR3 protein: CASSPMRTGELFF
CDR3 DNA: TGTGCCAGCAGCCCCATGAGGACCGGGGAGCTGTTTTTT

D gene: -
clone size: many
J gene: TRBJ2-1
V gene: TRBV5-5
CDR3 protein: CASSPQGVQGNEQFF
CDR3 DNA: TGTGCCAGCAGCCCTCAGGGAGTCCAGGGCAATGAGCAGTTCTTC

D gene: TRBD1
clone size: -
J gene: TRBJ2-1
V gene: TRBV19
CDR3 protein: CASKGLQGLSYNEQFF
CDR3 DNA: TGTGCCAGTAAGGGGTTACAGGGGTTGTCATACAATGAGCAGTTCTTC

D gene: -
clone size: many
J gene: TRBJ2-1
V gene: TRBV7-2
CDR3 protein: CASSSYGYEQFF
CDR3 DNA: TGTGCCAGCAGCTCCTATGGCTATGAGCAGTTCTTC

D gene: TRBD1
clone size: many
J gene: TRBJ2-7
V gene: TRBV20-1
CDR3 protein: CSAAGQGFEQYF
CDR3 DNA: TGCAGTGCAGCGGGACAGGGCTTCGAGCAGTACTTC

D gene: -
clone size: few
J gene: TRBJ1-2
V gene: TRBV9
CDR3 protein: CASSVGAKVGGYTF
CDR3 DNA: TGTGCCAGCAGCGTAGGGGCCAAGGTTGGCGGCTACACCTTC

D gene: -
clone size: -
J gene: TRBJ1-3
V gene: TRBV7-2
CDR3 protein: CASSFEGNTIYF
CDR3 DNA: TGTGCCAGCAGCTTCGAGGGAAACACCATATATTTT

D gene: -
clone size: few
J gene: TRBJ1-5
V gene: TRBV6-5
CDR3 protein: CASSYRGDGQPQHF
CDR3 DNA: TGTGCCAGCAGTTACAGGGGGGACGGACAGCCCCAGCATTTT

D gene: -
clone size: few
J gene: TRBJ1-1
V gene: TRBV7-2
CDR3 protein: CASSQQKRITEAFF
CDR3 DNA: TGTGCCAGCAGCCAACAGAAGCGAATCACTGAAGCTTTCTTT

D gene: -
clone size: many
J gene: TRBJ1-4
V gene: TRBV20-1
CDR3 protein: CSARTSRSTKLFF
CDR3 DNA: TGCAGTGCTAGAACCTCACGATCGACAAAACTGTTTTTT

D gene: -
clone size: few
J gene: TRBJ2-2
V gene: TRBV24-1
CDR3 protein: CATSDLHRGTGELFFF
CDR3 DNA: -

D gene: TRBD1
clone size: -
J gene: TRBJ2-2
V gene: TRBV5-1
CDR3 protein: CASSYYRGTGELFF
CDR3 DNA: TGCGCCAGCAGCTACTACAGGGGCACCGGGGAGCTGTTTTTT

D gene: TRBD1
clone size: few
J gene: TRBJ1-4
V gene: TRBV4-2
CDR3 protein: CASSLEGTGAEKLFF
CDR3 DNA: TGTGCCAGCAGCCTTGAAGGGACAGGGGCTGAAAAACTGTTTTTT

D gene: TRBD1
clone size: -
J gene: TRBJ1-5
V gene: TRBV16
CDR3 protein: CASNTRDSRRQPQHF
CDR3 DNA: TGTGCCAGCAACACCCGGGACAGTAGAAGACAGCCCCAGCATTTT

D gene: -
clone size: many
J gene: TRBJ2-5
V gene: TRBV7-2
CDR3 protein: CASSLTTGSRETQYF
CDR3 DNA: TGTGCCAGCAGCTTAACTACAGGGTCGCGAGAGACCCAGTACTTC

D gene: -
clone size: many
J gene: TRBJ2-2
V gene: TRBV6-5
CDR3 protein: CASSSRLVGAGELFF
CDR3 DNA: TGTGCCAGCAGTTCGCGACTAGTTGGGGCCGGGGAGCTGTTTTTT

D gene: -
clone size: many
J gene: TRBJ1-1
V gene: TRBV12-3/TRBV12-4
CDR3 protein: CASSSQKQGFTEAFF
CDR3 DNA: TGTGCCAGCAGTTCGCAAAAACAGGGATTCACTGAAGCTTTCTTT

D gene: -
clone size: few
J gene: TRBJ2-1
V gene: TRBV6-2/TRBV6-3
CDR3 protein: CASSYTNINEQFF
CDR3 DNA: TGTGCCAGCAGTTATACCAATATAAATGAGCAGTTCTTC

D gene: TRBD2
clone size: few
J gene: TRBJ2-7
V gene: TRBV5-1
CDR3 protein: CASSLAVAGGVEQYF
CDR3 DNA: TGCGCCAGCAGCTTGGCCGTAGCGGGAGGAGTTGAGCAGTACTTC

D gene: -
clone size: -
J gene: TRBJ1-4
V gene: TRBV21-1
CDR3 protein: CASSAGTDEKLFF
CDR3 DNA: TGTGCCAGCAGCGCCGGGACAGATGAAAAACTGTTTTTT

D gene: TRBD2
clone size: few
J gene: TRBJ2-1
V gene: TRBV20-1
CDR3 protein: CSARGGLARYNEQFF
CDR3 DNA: TGCAGTGCTAGAGGGGGACTAGCTCGCTACAATGAGCAGTTCTTC

D gene: TRBD2
clone size: few
J gene: TRBJ2-2
V gene: TRBV20-1
CDR3 protein: CSAQAGGLGELFF
CDR3 DNA: TGCAGTGCCCAGGCGGGGGGACTCGGGGAGCTGTTTTTT

D gene: -
clone size: -
J gene: TRBJ1-1
V gene: TRBV3-1
CDR3 protein: CASSPMENTEAFF
CDR3 DNA: TGTGCCAGCAGCCCTATGGAGAACACTGAAGCTTTCTTT

D gene: TRBD1
clone size: many
J gene: TRBJ2-7
V gene: TRBV6-6
CDR3 protein: CASSPGTGSSSEQYF
CDR3 DNA: TGTGCCAGCAGTCCCGGGACAGGGTCATCCTCCGAGCAGTACTTC

D gene: -
clone size: -
J gene: TRBJ1-6
V gene: TRBV6-1
CDR3 protein: CASSERAGYNSPLHF
CDR3 DNA: TGTGCCAGCAGTGAACGTGCAGGGTACAATTCACCCCTCCACTTT

D gene: TRBD2
clone size: few
J gene: TRBJ2-1
V gene: TRBV7-2
CDR3 protein: CASSQTVAGGPYNNEQFF
CDR3 DNA: TGTGCCAGCAGCCAGACTGTAGCGGGAGGGCCGTATAACAATGAGCAGTTCTTC